The T cell receptor (beta chain) described here comes from a study of identifying expanded T cells in peripheral blood. Sequenced by immunoSEQ multiplex PCR; TCRdb stores in-frame clones only, minus some. This table holds about 130,000 clones, approximately 86% found once. CDR1 and CDR2 (germline): SGHTA, FQGNSA. The CDR3 loop spans 17 amino acids. J lost 5 bases, V lost 4 bases, and 10 bases had no gene match. V usage is TRBV7-2 and J usage is TRBJ2-5, with 13 positions matching TRBD2. The clonotype was recovered from a person aged 18-69 years in good health. The specimen sequenced was blood. The chain's CDR3 is CASSSGLAGPGWETQYF. The CDR3 bases are TGTGCCAGCAGCTCGGGACTAGCGGGACCGGGGTGGGAGACCCAGTACTTC.